The clone carrying this T cell receptor beta chain is a singleton in its sample. The V and J ends lost 4 bases and 2 bases respectively, with 14 bases between them. CDR1 and CDR2 from the germline V gene are SNHLY and FYNNEI. The length of the CDR3 is 15 residues. Data came from immunoSEQ multiplex PCR; TCRdb stores just in-frame clones and leaves some out. The profile covers around 260,000 clones, with roughly 84% appearing a single time and under 5.5% taken by the ten largest. These data are taken from a study of blood T cell repertoires in COVID-19. Whole-study context: Nucleic acid was either cDNA or gDNA, and it came from T cells, B-cell-depleted T cells, or PBMCs.

The V call is TRBV2, the J call TRBJ1-1; D uncertain. This sequence was found in a man in his fifties or sixties with acute or convalescent COVID-19. Sequenced input: peripheral blood. The chain's CDR3 is CASSGPGYYNTEAFF. CDR3 bases: TGTGCCAGCAGTGGTCCAGGTTATTACAACACTGAAGCTTTCTTT.